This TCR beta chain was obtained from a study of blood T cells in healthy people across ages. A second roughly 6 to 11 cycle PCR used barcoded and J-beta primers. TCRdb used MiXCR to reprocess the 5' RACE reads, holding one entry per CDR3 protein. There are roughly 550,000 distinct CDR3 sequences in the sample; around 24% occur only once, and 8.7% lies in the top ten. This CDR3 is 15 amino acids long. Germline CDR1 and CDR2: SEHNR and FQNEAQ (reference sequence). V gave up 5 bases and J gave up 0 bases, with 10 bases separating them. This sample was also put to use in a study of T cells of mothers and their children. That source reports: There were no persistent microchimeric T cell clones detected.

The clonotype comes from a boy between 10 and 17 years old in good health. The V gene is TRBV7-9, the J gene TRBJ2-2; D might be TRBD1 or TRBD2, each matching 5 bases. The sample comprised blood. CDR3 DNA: TGTGCCAGCAGCGCTGGGACGTCGAACACCGGGGAGCTGTTTTTT. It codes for CASSAGTSNTGELFF.